The T cell receptor (beta chain) under discussion was sequenced for a study of cytomegalovirus exposure and HLA in healthy donors. At the level of the study: Early released data had about 80 million unique TCRs, all coming from HLA-typed donors.

As concerns this clone: Antigen: not known.

Study results and caveats: Analyses of presence and absence presupposed an approximately uniform sequencing depth across donors. As was reported, the HLA-A and HLA-B alleles of most subjects were accurately predicted from TCR beta sequences.

The germline V gene has CDR1 SGHRS and CDR2 YFSETQ. The CDR3 is 15 residues long. J was trimmed by 5 bases and V by 5 bases; bases with no gene match: 6. 13 Jbeta primers and 60 Vbeta primers were used for the PCR. The data were produced by immunoSEQ multiplex PCR, yet TCRdb's version contains in-frame clones alone and is incomplete. The sample yields approximately 160,000 clones, approximately 80% seen once. The chain is built from TRBV5-1 and TRBJ2-5; 13 bases align to TRBD2. The sequenced sample consisted of PBMCs. The receptor was isolated from a male donor in good health and CMV-seropositive. CDR3 in amino acids: CASRLAGGPVETQYF. The CDR3 nucleotides read TGCGCCAGCAGACTAGCGGGGGGGCCGGTGGAGACCCAGTACTTC.